The 7 T cell receptor beta chains below come from one sample, sequenced in a study of identical twins. TCRdb reprocessed the 5' RACE reads via MiXCR and lists one record per CDR3 protein. The repertoire consists of about 250,000 distinct CDR3 sequences, with approximately 8.3% occurring once and the leading ten covering less than 4%. These sequences were also reported in another study, on yellow fever vaccine responses in identical twins.

Input material: CD8+ T cells sorted from blood. These TCRs come from a woman aged 18-35 years in good health.

Ten or more counts support this clonotype. V gene TRBV7-6 combines with J gene TRBJ2-3, with no clear D. Looked up from germline, CDR1 is SGHVS and CDR2 is FNYEAQ. V dropped 1 base and J dropped 9 bases, with 20 bases sitting between them. This CDR3 has 16 residues. CDR3 region: CASSLVIVARPGTQYF. In DNA, the CDR3 is TGTGCCAGCAGCTTAGTCATAGTGGCGCGTCCTGGCACGCAGTATTTT.

This chain uses TRBV18 with TRBJ1-1; no reliable D call. Germline values: CDR1 KGHSH, CDR2 LQKENI. The CDR3 spans 13 residues. The V end was cut by 5 bases, the J end by 4 bases, with 11 bases between. The CDR3 sequence is CASSEGGRTEAFF. CDR3 nucleotide sequence: TGTGCCAGCTCAGAGGGAGGGCGCACTGAAGCTTTCTTT.

This clonotype was found a few times. V gene TRBV2 combines with J gene TRBJ2-3; 11 nucleotides match TRBD2. The CDR3 spans 16 residues. Germline V gene data show CDR1 as SNHLY and CDR2 as FYNNEI. Trimming at V came to 9 bases and at J to 0 bases, leaving 8 bases not matched to a gene. The CDR3 reads CARETSGGTSTDTQYF. The CDR3 DNA is TGTGCCAGGGAAACTAGCGGGGGCACTAGCACAGATACGCAGTATTTT. Using reference TRBV2 and TRBJ2-3 for the parts outside the CDR3, the full variable domain is EPEVTQTPSHQVTQMGQEVILRCVPISNHLYFYWYRQILGQKVEFLVSFYNNEISEKSEIFDDQFSVERPDGSNFTLKIRSTKLEDSAMYFCARETSGGTSTDTQYFGPGTRLTVL.

This clonotype has just a few counts. The chain is built from TRBV20-1 and TRBJ1-6, with TRBD1 as a possible D gene (6 bases). Trimming took off 2 bases at V and 6 bases at J, with 14 bases between the two ends. Germline V CDR1 and CDR2: DFQATT, SNEGSKA (reference sequence). The CDR3 spans 15 residues. CDR3 in amino acids: CSARQWTEGNSPLHF. CDR3 nucleotide sequence: TGCAGTGCTAGACAATGGACAGAGGGTAATTCACCCCTCCACTTT.

There are many counts of this clonotype. The chain combines TRBV6-5 with TRBJ2-1; a possible D gene is TRBD1 (5 bases). V was trimmed by 2 bases and J by 6 bases, leaving 8 bases between them. This CDR3 spans 13 amino acids. Per germline, CDR1 MNHEY and CDR2 SVGAGI. The CDR3 sequence is CASSYSQGNEQFF. The CDR3 DNA is TGTGCCAGCAGTTACAGCCAGGGCAATGAGCAGTTCTTC.

In its sample, this clonotype was seen a few times. The chain combines TRBV29-1 with TRBJ1-6; D gene uncertain. Germline V gene sequence: CDR1 SQVTM, CDR2 ANQGSEA. Trimming left V 4 bases short and J 5 bases short, with 9 bases between. The CDR3 spans 13 residues. This chain's CDR3 is CSVVVGDNSPLHF. The CDR3 DNA reads TGCAGCGTTGTGGTCGGAGATAATTCACCCCTCCACTTT.

This clonotype was picked up many times. The V gene is TRBV12-3 or TRBV12-4, the J gene TRBJ1-1; no clear D. Trimming cost V 0 bases and J 2 bases, with 7 bases left between them. The CDR3 covers 14 residues. CDR3 in DNA: TGTGCCAGCAGTTTAGCGCGAGTTAACACTGAAGCTTTCTTT. It yields the protein CASSLARVNTEAFF.